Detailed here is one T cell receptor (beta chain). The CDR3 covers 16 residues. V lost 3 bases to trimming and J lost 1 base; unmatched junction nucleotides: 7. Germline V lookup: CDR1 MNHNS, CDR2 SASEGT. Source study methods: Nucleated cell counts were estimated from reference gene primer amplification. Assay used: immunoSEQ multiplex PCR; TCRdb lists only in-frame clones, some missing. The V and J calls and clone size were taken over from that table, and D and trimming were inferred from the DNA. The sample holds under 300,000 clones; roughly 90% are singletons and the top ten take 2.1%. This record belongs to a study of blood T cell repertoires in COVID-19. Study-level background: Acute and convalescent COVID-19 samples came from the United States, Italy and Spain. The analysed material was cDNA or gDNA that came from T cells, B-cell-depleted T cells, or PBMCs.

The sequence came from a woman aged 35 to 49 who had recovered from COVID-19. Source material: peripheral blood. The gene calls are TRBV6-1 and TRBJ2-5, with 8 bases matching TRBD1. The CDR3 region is CASSDGTGTLQETQYF. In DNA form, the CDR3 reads TGTGCCAGCAGTGACGGGACAGGAACCCTCCAAGAGACCCAGTACTTC.